This T cell receptor beta chain was found in a study of shared clonotypes between healthy human individuals. A note on this clone: The antigen is unknown. The sample carries other DNA sequences with the same CDR3.

The germline gives CDR1 SGHAT, CDR2 FQNNGV. The CDR3 is 13 residues long. V was pared by 4 bases and J by 0 bases, with 7 bases between. The protocol was immunoSEQ multiplex PCR, while the TCRdb copy is restricted to in-frame clones and leaves out a portion. Among some 2 million clones, about 94% were seen once, and the ten largest hold roughly 1%. The study, taken as a whole, reports: Generation of non-shared clonotypes was less probable than generation of clonotypes shared by all four donors. As a rule, naive subsets had a larger estimated richness than memory subsets.

CD45RO-negative CD8 cells positively selected for CCR7 made up the naive population, which excluded terminally differentiated effector memory CD45RA+ cells. The chain joins TRBV11-2 to TRBJ2-7; the D gene is possibly TRBD1 (5 bases). The receptor was derived from a man aged 18 to 29 in good health. Sequencing input: naive CD8+ T cells sorted from blood. CDR3 sequence (DNA): TGTGCCAGCAGCTCCGACAGCTCCTACGAGCAGTACTTC. Protein product: CASSSDSSYEQYF.